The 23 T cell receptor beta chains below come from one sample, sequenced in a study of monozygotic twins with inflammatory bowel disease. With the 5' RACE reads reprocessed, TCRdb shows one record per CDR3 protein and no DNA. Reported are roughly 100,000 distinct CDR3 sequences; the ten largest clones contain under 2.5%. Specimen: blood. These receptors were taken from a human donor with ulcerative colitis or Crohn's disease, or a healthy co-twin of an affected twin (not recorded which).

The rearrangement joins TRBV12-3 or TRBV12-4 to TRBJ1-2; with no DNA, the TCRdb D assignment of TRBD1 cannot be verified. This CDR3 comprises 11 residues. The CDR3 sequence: CASGQGYGYTF.

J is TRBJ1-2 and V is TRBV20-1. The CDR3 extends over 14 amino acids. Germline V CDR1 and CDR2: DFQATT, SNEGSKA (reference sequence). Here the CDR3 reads CSARGPTANYGYTF.

CDR3: CSASYAASTDTQYF. The chain couples TRBV20-1 to TRBJ2-3. Germline V gene data show CDR1 as DFQATT and CDR2 as SNEGSKA (reference sequence). The CDR3 contains 14 residues.

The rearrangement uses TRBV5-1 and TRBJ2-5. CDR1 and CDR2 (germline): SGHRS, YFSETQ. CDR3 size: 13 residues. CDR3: CASSNGHQETQYF.

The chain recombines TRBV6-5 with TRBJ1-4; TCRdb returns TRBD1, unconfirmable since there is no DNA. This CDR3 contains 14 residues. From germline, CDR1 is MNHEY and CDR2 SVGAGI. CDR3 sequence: CASSYSQGEGKLFF.

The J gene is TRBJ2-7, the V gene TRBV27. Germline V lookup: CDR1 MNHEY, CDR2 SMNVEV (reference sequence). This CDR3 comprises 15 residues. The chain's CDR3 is CASSLWGGERNEQYF.

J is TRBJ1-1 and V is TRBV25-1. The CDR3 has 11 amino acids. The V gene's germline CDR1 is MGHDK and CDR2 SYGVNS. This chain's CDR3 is CASELGSEAFF.

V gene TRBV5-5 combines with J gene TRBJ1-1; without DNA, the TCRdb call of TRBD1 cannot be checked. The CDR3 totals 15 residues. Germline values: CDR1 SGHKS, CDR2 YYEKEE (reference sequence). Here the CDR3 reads CASSLAGTVNTEAFF.

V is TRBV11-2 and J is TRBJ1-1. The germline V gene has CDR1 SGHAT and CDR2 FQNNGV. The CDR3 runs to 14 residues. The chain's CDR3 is CASSLGVSGTEAFF.

The CDR3 loop is CASSPILGNLYGYTF. This chain connects TRBV12-3 or TRBV12-4 to TRBJ1-2. The CDR3 spans 15 residues.

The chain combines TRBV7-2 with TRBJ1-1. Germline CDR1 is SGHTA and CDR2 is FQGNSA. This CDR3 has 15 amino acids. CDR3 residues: CASVYLGGRNTEAFF.

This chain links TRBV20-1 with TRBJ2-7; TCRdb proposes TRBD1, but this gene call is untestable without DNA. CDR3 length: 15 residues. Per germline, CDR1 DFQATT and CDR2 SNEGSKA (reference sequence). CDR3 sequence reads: CSVPEFEAGEREQYF.

The chain's CDR3 is CASSLGRGLAPNTQYF. The chain couples TRBV28 to TRBJ2-3; TCRdb's D call of TRBD2 is untestable without DNA. From germline, CDR1 is MDHEN and CDR2 SYDVKM. The CDR3 loop spans 16 amino acids.

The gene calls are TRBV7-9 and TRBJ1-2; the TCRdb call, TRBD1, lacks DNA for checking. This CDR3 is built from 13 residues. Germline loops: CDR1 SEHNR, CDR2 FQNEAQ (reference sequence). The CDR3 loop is CASSLQGNYGYTF.

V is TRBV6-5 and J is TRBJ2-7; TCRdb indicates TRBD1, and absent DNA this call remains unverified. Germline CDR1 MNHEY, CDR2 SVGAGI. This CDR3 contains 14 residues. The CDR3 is CASSYGGLIGEQYF.

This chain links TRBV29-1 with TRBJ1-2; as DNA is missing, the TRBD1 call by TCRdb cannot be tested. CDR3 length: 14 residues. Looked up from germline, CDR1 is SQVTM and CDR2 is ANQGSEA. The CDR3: CSVDSLGGNYGYTF.

The CDR3 protein is CASKSRGMTDTQYF. The genes are TRBV2 and TRBJ2-3; the TCRdb D gene call, TRBD1, has no DNA to confirm it. The germline V gene encodes CDR1 SNHLY and CDR2 FYNNEI. The CDR3 runs 14 residues.

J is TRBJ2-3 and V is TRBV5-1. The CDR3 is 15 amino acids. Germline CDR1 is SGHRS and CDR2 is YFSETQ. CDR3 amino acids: CASILAGTSTDTQYF.

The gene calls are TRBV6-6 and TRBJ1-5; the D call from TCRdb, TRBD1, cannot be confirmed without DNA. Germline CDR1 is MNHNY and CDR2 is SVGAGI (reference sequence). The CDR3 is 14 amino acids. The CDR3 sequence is CASSRGQKNQPQHF.

CDR3 amino acids: CSVTRGQSGGELFF. The chain combines TRBV29-1 with TRBJ2-2; checking the TCRdb D call of TRBD2 is not possible without DNA. This CDR3 region has 14 residues. Per the germline V gene, CDR1 is SQVTM and CDR2 is ANQGSEA.

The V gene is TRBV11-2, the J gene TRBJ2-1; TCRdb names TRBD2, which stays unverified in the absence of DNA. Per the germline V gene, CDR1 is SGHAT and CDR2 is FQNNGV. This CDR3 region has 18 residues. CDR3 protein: CASSIGRLTSGEYNEQFF.

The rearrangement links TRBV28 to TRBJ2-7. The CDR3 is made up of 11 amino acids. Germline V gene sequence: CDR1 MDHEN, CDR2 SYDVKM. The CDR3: CASSLRYEQYF.

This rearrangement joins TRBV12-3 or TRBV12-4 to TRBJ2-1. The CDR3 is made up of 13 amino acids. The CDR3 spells CASSLGIYNEQFF.